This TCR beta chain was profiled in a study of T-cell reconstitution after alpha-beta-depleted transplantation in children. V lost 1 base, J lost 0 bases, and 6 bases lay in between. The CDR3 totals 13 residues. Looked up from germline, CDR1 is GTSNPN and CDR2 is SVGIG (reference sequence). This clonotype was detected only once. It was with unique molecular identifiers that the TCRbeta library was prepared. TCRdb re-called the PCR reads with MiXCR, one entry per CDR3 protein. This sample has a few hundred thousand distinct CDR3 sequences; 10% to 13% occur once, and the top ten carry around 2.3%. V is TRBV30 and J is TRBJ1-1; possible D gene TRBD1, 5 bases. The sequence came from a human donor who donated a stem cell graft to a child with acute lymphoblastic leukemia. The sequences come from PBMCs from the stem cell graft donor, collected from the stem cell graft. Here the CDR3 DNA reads TGTGCCTGGAGTGCGGGGGTGAACACTGAAGCTTTCTTT. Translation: CAWSAGVNTEAFF.